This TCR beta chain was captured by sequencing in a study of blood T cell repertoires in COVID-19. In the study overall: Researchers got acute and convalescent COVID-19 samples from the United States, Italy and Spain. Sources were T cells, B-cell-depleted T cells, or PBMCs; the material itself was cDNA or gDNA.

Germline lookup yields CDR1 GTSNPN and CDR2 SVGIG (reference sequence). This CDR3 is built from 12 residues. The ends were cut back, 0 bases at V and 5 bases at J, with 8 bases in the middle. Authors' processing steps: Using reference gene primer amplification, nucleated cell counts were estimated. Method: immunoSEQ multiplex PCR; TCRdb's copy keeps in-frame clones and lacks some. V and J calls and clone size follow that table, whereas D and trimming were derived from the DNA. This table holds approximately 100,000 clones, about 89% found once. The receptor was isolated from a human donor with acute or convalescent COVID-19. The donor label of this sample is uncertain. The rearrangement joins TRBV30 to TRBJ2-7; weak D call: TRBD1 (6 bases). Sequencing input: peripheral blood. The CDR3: CAWSVQGHEQYF. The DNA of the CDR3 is TGTGCCTGGAGTGTACAGGGTCACGAGCAGTACTTC.